The present T cell receptor beta chain was sequenced within a study of shared clonotypes between healthy human individuals. Without sorting, samples used 90 million or so PBMCs for genomic DNA. Only in-frame clones appear in the TCRdb table, and some are missing; sequencing was by immunoSEQ multiplex PCR. The table records around 440,000 clones, roughly 80% of them present only once. V lost 5 bases and J lost 6; bases outside the gene matches: 10. Germline lookup yields CDR1 MGHRA and CDR2 YSYEKL. The CDR3 runs 14 residues. Source material: PBMCs. This TCR was sampled from a middle-aged woman in good health. Some clones in this sample may be carry-over from other donors' samples. The chain recombines TRBV4-1 with TRBJ2-7; TRBD1 agrees at 7 bases. The CDR3 is CASSLRVPGGEQYF. The DNA of the CDR3 is TGCGCCAGCAGCTTACGCGTTCCAGGGGGCGAGCAGTACTTC.